Presented here are 25 T cell receptor beta chains from one specimen sequenced in a study of graft-versus-host responses after intestinal transplantation. No antigens are known for them. Profiling relied on immunoSEQ multiplex PCR, and the TCRdb table lists in-frame clones only, not all of them. The sample lists about 85,000 clones, 75% to 90% occurring once. This sample comprised unstimulated CD8+ T cells sorted from spleen or lymph node cells, obtained before intestinal transplant. The receptors stem from a human donor who received an intestinal transplant.

The rearrangement links TRBV19 to TRBJ1-6; the match to TRBD1 covers 7 bases. V was pared by 3 bases and J by 6 bases, with 11 bases of the junction left unmatched. The CDR3 has 17 residues. Germline V gene sequence: CDR1 LNHDA, CDR2 SQIVND (reference sequence). The DNA of the CDR3 is TGTGCCAGTAGTATCGGGACAGAAAACCGCGTTAATTCACCCCTCCACTTT. Translation: CASSIGTENRVNSPLHF.

This chain connects TRBV5-4 to TRBJ2-2; D perhaps matches TRBD1 (5 bases). Trimming pared 0 bases from V and 4 bases from J, leaving 10 bases between. The CDR3 is 15 amino acids. CDR1 and CDR2 (germline): SGHNT, YYREEE (reference sequence). The CDR3 DNA follows: TGTGCCAGCAGCTTGGGGGGCCTAATCACCGGGGAGCTGTTTTTT. As protein: CASSLGGLITGELFF.

A remark on this clone: Other DNA sequences in this specimen translate into the identical CDR3. The chain carries TRBV7-9 and TRBJ2-7; TRBD1 might be the D (5 bases). The germline gives CDR1 SEHNR, CDR2 FQNEAQ (reference sequence). CDR3 length: 12 amino acids. Trimming removed 5 bases from V and 4 bases from J, with 9 bases in between. CDR3 in DNA: TGTGCCAGCAGCCTAGGGGCTTACGAGCAGTACTTC. Amino acid sequence: CASSLGAYEQYF. The full variable domain, rest sourced from reference TRBV7-9 and TRBJ2-7, is DTGVSQNPRHKITKRGQNVTFRCDPISEHNRLYWYRQTLGQGPEFLTYFQNEAQLEKSRLLSDRFSAERPKGSFSTLEIQRTEQGDSAMYLCASSLGAYEQYFGPGTRLTVT.

The table lists this clone with a count of one. The chain carries TRBV4-1 and TRBJ1-4; unclear D gene. V was pared by 6 bases and J by 2 bases, with 7 bases between. The CDR3 is made up of 13 amino acids. Germline CDR1 and CDR2: MGHRA and YSYEKL. In nucleotides, the CDR3 is TGCGCCAGCAGTTTGCTTACTAATGAAAAACTGTTTTTT. Translated: CASSLLTNEKLFF.

The chain combines TRBV28 with TRBJ1-4; 9 nucleotides match TRBD1. After removal of 5 bases from V and 6 bases from J, the junction contained 13 bases not matched to a gene. Germline V gene sequence: CDR1 MDHEN, CDR2 SYDVKM. CDR3 length: 17 residues. For the CDR3, the DNA is TGTGCCAGCAGTCCCCGGGACAGGGAAGGGTTTGATGAAAAACTGTTTTTT. Protein product: CASSPRDREGFDEKLFF.

This clone has more than one count but fewer than ten. Other DNA sequences in the sample encode the same CDR3. The rearrangement uses TRBV5-1 and TRBJ1-6, with 8 bases lining up with TRBD1. CDR1 and CDR2 (germline): SGHRS, YFSETQ. CDR3 length: 14 amino acids. The junction had 2 bases not matched to a gene; V was cut back by 0 bases and J by 9 bases. The CDR3 here is CASSLAGGGSPLHF. In DNA form, the CDR3 reads TGCGCCAGCAGCTTGGCAGGGGGCGGTTCACCCCTCCACTTT. The full variable domain, in which reference TRBV5-1 and TRBJ1-6 provide the parts outside the CDR3, is KAGVTQTPRYLIKTRGQQVTLSCSPISGHRSVSWYQQTPGQGLQFLFEYFSETQRNKGNFPGRFSGRQFSNSRSEMNVSTLELGDSALYLCASSLAGGGSPLHFGNGTRLTVT.

This chain uses TRBV15 with TRBJ1-3; D remains unclear. The CDR3 spans 14 residues. Trimming pared 6 bases from V and 0 bases from J, leaving 9 bases between. CDR1 LNHNV and CDR2 YYDKDF come from the germline V gene (reference sequence). The CDR3 nucleotides are TGTGCCACCAGAGAAAGCCACTCTGGAAACACCATATATTTT. Protein product: CATRESHSGNTIYF.

The rearrangement links TRBV28 to TRBJ2-5; D may be TRBD1 or TRBD2 (5 bases each). Trimming removed 4 bases at V and 4 bases at J, with 16 bases between. CDR3 length equals 15 residues. Germline V gene data show CDR1 as MDHEN and CDR2 as SYDVKM. This chain's CDR3 is CASSSRDLYLETQYF. The CDR3 DNA sequence: TGTGCCAGCAGTTCTCGGGACCTATATTTAGAGACCCAGTACTTC.

The chain joins TRBV6-5 to TRBJ1-1, with a possible D match to TRBD1 (6 bases). Trimming left V 8 bases short and J 5 bases short, with 15 bases between. Germline V gene data show CDR1 as MNHEY and CDR2 as SVGAGI. The CDR3 runs 13 residues. CDR3 sequence reads: CASDGGWGTEAFF. The CDR3 region has the DNA TGTGCCAGCGATGGGGGCTGGGGTACTGAAGCTTTCTTT.

CDR3 region: CASSSTKTGGKWSSGYTF. The CDR3 DNA reads TGTGCCAGCAGTTCAACAAAAACAGGAGGCAAATGGTCGAGTGGCTACACCTTC. The gene calls are TRBV28 and TRBJ1-2; D possibly corresponds to TRBD1 (5 bases). This CDR3 region has 18 residues. Looked up from germline, CDR1 is MDHEN and CDR2 is SYDVKM. V shed 4 bases and J shed 7 bases, with 28 bases lying between them.

This chain joins TRBV29-1 and TRBJ1-1, with D possibly being TRBD1 (5 bases). The V gene's germline CDR1 is SQVTM and CDR2 ANQGSEA. CDR3 length: 11 residues. V lost 3 bases and J lost 5, with 7 bases in between. The CDR3 DNA follows: TGCAGCGTTGATGGGGGTACTGAAGCTTTCTTT. It yields the protein CSVDGGTEAFF. Variable domain in full (rest from reference TRBV29-1 and TRBJ1-1): SAVISQKPSRDICQRGTSLTIQCQVDSQVTMMFWYRQQPGQSLTLIATANQGSEATYESGFVIDKFPISRPNLTFSTLTVSNMSPEDSSIYLCSVDGGTEAFFGQGTRLTVV.

The genes are TRBV21-1 and TRBJ2-7; the table calls TRBD1, which could not be checked here. TRBV21-1 is a listed pseudogene. This CDR3 has 16 amino acids. In DNA, the CDR3 is TGTGCCAGCAGCAATTGCGACAGGGGGGAACCCTACGAGCAGTACTTC. It translates to CASSNCDRGEPYEQYF.

This clone is a singleton in its sample. The rearrangement joins TRBV27 to TRBJ2-6, with a possible D match to TRBD1 (5 bases). Germline V gene data show CDR1 as MNHEY and CDR2 as SMNVEV (reference sequence). The CDR3 is 15 residues long. V was clipped by 5 bases and J by 0 bases, with 8 bases between them. DNA for the CDR3: TGTGCCAGCAGTGACAGTATCTCTGGGGCCAACGTCCTGACTTTC. Residues: CASSDSISGANVLTF.

V usage is TRBV28 and J usage is TRBJ1-2, with D maybe TRBD1 (6 bases). V was trimmed by 8 bases and J by 6 bases, leaving 13 bases between them. Germline V gives CDR1 MDHEN, CDR2 SYDVKM. The CDR3 spans 12 residues. CDR3: CASGRDTHGYTF. The CDR3, as DNA: TGTGCCAGCGGGAGGGACACCCATGGCTACACCTTC.

The CDR3 region is CASRFGHCEKLFF. CDR3 coding DNA: TGTGCAAGTCGCTTCGGACACTGTGAAAAACTGTTTTTT. This chain connects TRBV12-2 to TRBJ1-4; whether TRBD1, the table's D call, matches the DNA was not checked. TRBV12-2 is tagged as a pseudogene. The CDR3 runs 13 residues.

V gene TRBV2 combines with J gene TRBJ1-6, with 7 bases matching TRBD1. J lost 5 bases, V lost 2 bases, and 9 bases had no gene match. The CDR3 length is 17 residues. Germline V lookup: CDR1 SNHLY, CDR2 FYNNEI. This CDR3 is CASSELGQTRHNSPLHF. As DNA, the CDR3 is TGTGCCAGCAGTGAATTGGGACAGACACGTCATAATTCACCCCTCCACTTT.

This clone was observed a handful of times. The rearrangement uses TRBV5-6 and TRBJ2-7; the D is unclear. The V gene's germline CDR1 is SGHDT and CDR2 YYEEEE. V was shortened by 4 bases and J by 0 bases, with 14 bases between the two germline ends. The CDR3 is made up of 15 amino acids. The CDR3 coding sequence is TGTGCCAGCAGCCCCGGGTTGTGGAGCTCCTACGAGCAGTACTTC. It encodes CASSPGLWSSYEQYF. Using reference TRBV5-6 and TRBJ2-7 for the parts outside the CDR3, the full variable domain is DAGVTQSPTHLIKTRGQQVTLRCSPKSGHDTVSWYQQALGQGPQFIFQYYEEEERQRGNFPDRFSGHQFPNYSSELNVNALLLGDSALYLCASSPGLWSSYEQYFGPGTRLTVT.

The J gene is TRBJ2-7, the V gene TRBV2; TRBD2 might be the D (7 bases). The CDR3 sequence is 17 residues long. In germline, CDR1 is SNHLY, CDR2 FYNNEI. The V gene lost 1 base and the J gene lost 0 bases, with 16 bases spanning the gap. The CDR3 here is CASSEEGGGPVSYEQYF. The CDR3 DNA is TGTGCCAGCAGTGAAGAGGGGGGGGGACCCGTCTCCTACGAGCAGTACTTC.

The chain links TRBV25-1 to TRBJ1-1, with D possibly TRBD1 on 6 matching bases. V lost 0 bases and J lost 2, with 16 bases in between. There are 17 residues in the CDR3. The germline V gene encodes CDR1 MGHDK and CDR2 SYGVNS. CDR3 loop: CASSEYFSDRKNTEAFF. The CDR3 region has the DNA TGTGCCAGCAGTGAATATTTCTCTGACAGGAAAAACACTGAAGCTTTCTTT.

V usage is TRBV6-5 and J usage is TRBJ2-1, with D tentatively TRBD1 (5 bases). Trimming stripped 0 bases from V and 1 base from J, with 7 bases between. There are 15 residues in the CDR3. CDR1 MNHEY and CDR2 SVGAGI come from the germline V gene. CDR3 region: CASSYSRGSYNEQFF. The DNA of the CDR3 is TGTGCCAGCAGTTACTCAAGGGGTTCCTACAATGAGCAGTTCTTC.

This chain uses TRBV28 with TRBJ2-7, with D maybe TRBD2 (6 bases). The length of the CDR3 is 14 residues. Germline V CDR1 and CDR2: MDHEN, SYDVKM. The germline V and J ends were trimmed by 6 bases and 0 bases, with 12 bases remaining between them. CDR3: CASRVEGGSYEQYF. The CDR3 nucleotides read TGTGCCAGCAGGGTCGAGGGAGGCTCCTACGAGCAGTACTTC.

Turning to this clone: A single base separates this from a much larger clone, so it may be a read error. This rearrangement joins TRBV2 to TRBJ2-3; unclear D gene. CDR1 is SNHLY, CDR2 FYNNEI, per germline. Trimming shortened V by 5 bases and J by 0 bases, and 3 bases separated the two germline ends. The CDR3 consists of 12 residues. CDR3 sequence reads: CASSHSTDTQYF. The CDR3 DNA reads as TGTGCCAGCAGTCACAGCACAGATACGCAGTATTTT.

The CDR3 sequence is CASSYYDREGQETQYF. The CDR3 DNA is TGTGCCAGCAGTTACTACGACAGGGAAGGCCAAGAGACCCAGTACTTC. The chain has TRBV6-5 and TRBJ2-5, with TRBD1 matching 7 bases. The V and J ends lost 1 base and 1 base, in that order; junction bases with no gene match: 6. The CDR3 is 16 residues long. The germline V gene has CDR1 MNHEY and CDR2 SVGAGI.

The chain uses TRBV9 and TRBJ2-3; D remains unclear. This CDR3 comprises 14 residues. Germline V gene sequence: CDR1 SGDLS, CDR2 YYNGEE. V was cut by 4 bases and J by 4 bases, with 13 bases left in between. The DNA for the CDR3 is TGTGCCAGCAGCCCTCGACCCGGGCCAGATACGCAGTATTTT. As protein: CASSPRPGPDTQYF.

V gene TRBV4-2 combines with J gene TRBJ2-3; a possible D gene is TRBD2 (5 bases). Germline V gene lookup returns CDR1 LGHNA and CDR2 YNFKEQ. CDR3 length equals 15 residues. V was trimmed by 0 bases and J by 6 bases, leaving 13 bases between them. As DNA, the CDR3 is TGTGCCAGCAGCCAAGACCCTCTTGGGAGTGATACGCAGTATTTT. This codes for CASSQDPLGSDTQYF.